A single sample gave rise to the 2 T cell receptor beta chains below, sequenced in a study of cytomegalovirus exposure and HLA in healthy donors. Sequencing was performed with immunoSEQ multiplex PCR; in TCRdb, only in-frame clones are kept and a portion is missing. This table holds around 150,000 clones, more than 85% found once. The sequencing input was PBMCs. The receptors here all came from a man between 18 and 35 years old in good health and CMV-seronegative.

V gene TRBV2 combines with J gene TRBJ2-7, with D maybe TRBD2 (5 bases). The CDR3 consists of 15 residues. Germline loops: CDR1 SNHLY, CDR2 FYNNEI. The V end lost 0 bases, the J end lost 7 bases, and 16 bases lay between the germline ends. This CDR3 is CASSEAQWTPGEQYF. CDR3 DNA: TGTGCCAGCAGTGAAGCGCAATGGACCCCGGGGGAGCAGTACTTC.

CDR3: CASSQDPGDTEAFF. In DNA, the CDR3 is TGCGCCAGCAGCCAGGACCCCGGGGACACTGAAGCTTTCTTT. V is TRBV4-1 and J is TRBJ1-1; no clear D gene. The germline V and J ends were trimmed by 3 bases and 3 bases, with 11 bases remaining between them. In germline, CDR1 is MGHRA, CDR2 YSYEKL. This CDR3 contains 14 residues.